This T cell receptor beta chain appears in the sequencing data of a study of T cells in Graves' hyperthyroidism and ophthalmopathy. Study-level results: Researchers found most expanded thyroid clonotypes above 0.001 in blood as well.

TCR beta CDR3 regions were amplified from RNA. The HTBI set primed first-round TCR CDR3 RT-PCR. In TCRdb, the multiplex PCR reads were re-called with MiXCR into one record per CDR3 protein. The sample has about 52,000 distinct CDR3 sequences; around 48% are singletons. Remarks on this clonotype: Its antigen is not known. A read error may produce the germline difference seen at one junction end.

Diagnosis relied on clinical symptoms, serum thyroxine and TRAb, thyroid ultrasound and orbital computed tomography. The CDR3 contains 19 residues. The germline V gene encodes CDR1 SEHNR and CDR2 FQNEAQ (reference sequence). The chain carries TRBV7-9 and TRBJ2-2, with D perhaps matching TRBD1 (6 bases). This clonotype was sampled from a woman aged 45 to 65 with Graves' ophthalmopathy. Sequencing used blood. The CDR3 nucleotides are TGCGCCAGCAGCCAAGGACCAGGGGCTATCAACCCGAACACCGGGGAGCTGTTTTTT. This codes for CASSQGPGAINPNTGELFF.